This note documents a single TCR beta chain sequence. Using immunoSEQ multiplex PCR, the repertoire was profiled, and TCRdb retains in-frame clones only, with some absent. The data show some 20,000 clones, 59% seen once. Treatment in this sample: treatment-naive control, cytoreductive nephrectomy. This sample stems from a study of radiation and T cells in renal cell carcinoma. This CDR3 contains 16 residues. Losses at the gene ends were 5 bases for V and 2 bases for J; bases not matched to a gene: 11. Germline CDR1 reads SGHDT; CDR2 reads YYEEEE. The specimen comprised tumor tissue, sampled from a patient whose treatment was nephrectomy without radiotherapy. This receptor was taken from a man aged 45-60 years with renal cell carcinoma. V and J are TRBV5-6 and TRBJ1-1; 8 bases align to TRBD1. The CDR3, as DNA: TGTGCCAGCAGTCCCGGGACAGGCCGCCCAAACACTGAAGCTTTCTTT. Protein: CASSPGTGRPNTEAFF. Filled out from reference TRBV5-6 and TRBJ1-1, the complete variable domain reads DAGVTQSPTHLIKTRGQQVTLRCSPKSGHDTVSWYQQALGQGPQFIFQYYEEEERQRGNFPDRFSGHQFPNYSSELNVNALLLGDSALYLCASSPGTGRPNTEAFFGQGTRLTVV.